The TCR beta chain described here comes from a study of yellow fever vaccine responses in identical twins. Study-level points and caveats: Reportedly, the T cell response mounted by twins to vaccine seemed partly convergent, partly personalized.

This CDR3 comprises 15 residues. V lost 1 base, J lost 4 bases, and 11 bases lay in between. To note about this clonotype: Its antigen is currently unknown.

TCRdb ran MiXCR on the RT-PCR reads and lists one entry per CDR3 protein. The sample has some 4,500 distinct CDR3 sequences, 89% seen once. The sequencing here drew on T cells from blood (PBMCs), unsorted or a sorted subset (not recorded which), taken before or after yellow fever vaccination (not recorded which). The sequence derives from a woman aged 18-35 years who received the yellow fever vaccine. This chain joins TRBV12-3 or TRBV12-4 and TRBJ1-5; no clear D. The chain's CDR3 is CASSLGVGGNQPQHF. The CDR3 nucleotides are TGTGCCAGCAGTTTAGGGGTAGGCGGGAATCAGCCCCAGCATTTT.